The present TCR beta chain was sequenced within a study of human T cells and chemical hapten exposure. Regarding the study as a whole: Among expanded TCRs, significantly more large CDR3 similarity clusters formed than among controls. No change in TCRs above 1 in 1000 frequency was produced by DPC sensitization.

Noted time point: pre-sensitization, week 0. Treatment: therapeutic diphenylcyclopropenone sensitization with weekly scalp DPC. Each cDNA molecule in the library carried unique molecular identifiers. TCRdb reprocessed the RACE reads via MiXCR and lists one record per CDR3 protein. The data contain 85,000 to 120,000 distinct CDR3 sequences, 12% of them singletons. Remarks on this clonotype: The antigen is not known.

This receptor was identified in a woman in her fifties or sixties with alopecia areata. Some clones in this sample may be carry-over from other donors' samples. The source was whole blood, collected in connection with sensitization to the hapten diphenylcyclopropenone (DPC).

CDR3 loop: CASSSFQTGGGSTEAFF. The CDR3 nucleotides are TGTGCCAGCAGTTCCTTCCAGACAGGGGGCGGGAGCACTGAAGCTTTCTTT. This chain uses TRBV6-2 or TRBV6-3 with TRBJ1-1, with TRBD1 matching 10 bases. The CDR3 covers 17 residues. Per the germline V gene, CDR1 is MNHEY and CDR2 is SVGEGT. V shed 4 bases, J shed 4 bases, and the junction held 12 bases outside the gene matches.